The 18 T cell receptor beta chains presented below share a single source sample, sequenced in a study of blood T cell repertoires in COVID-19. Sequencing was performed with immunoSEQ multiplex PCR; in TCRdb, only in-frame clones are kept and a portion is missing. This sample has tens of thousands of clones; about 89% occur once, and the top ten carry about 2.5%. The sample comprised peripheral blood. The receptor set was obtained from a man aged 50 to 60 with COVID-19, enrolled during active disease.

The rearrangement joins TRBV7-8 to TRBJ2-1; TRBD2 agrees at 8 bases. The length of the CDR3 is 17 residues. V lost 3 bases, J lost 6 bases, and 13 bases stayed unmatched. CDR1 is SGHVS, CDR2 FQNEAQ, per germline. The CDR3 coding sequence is TGTGCCAGCAGCTTGCACCCCGGGGGGGCCGAGGGCAATGAGCAGTTCTTC. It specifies CASSLHPGGAEGNEQFF.

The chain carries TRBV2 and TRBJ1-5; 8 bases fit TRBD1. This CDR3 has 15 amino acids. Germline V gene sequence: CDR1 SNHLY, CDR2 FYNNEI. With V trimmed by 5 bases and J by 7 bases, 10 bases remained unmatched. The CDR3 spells CASSHRGLKGQPQHF. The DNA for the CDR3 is TGTGCCAGCAGTCACAGGGGGTTGAAGGGACAGCCCCAGCATTTT.

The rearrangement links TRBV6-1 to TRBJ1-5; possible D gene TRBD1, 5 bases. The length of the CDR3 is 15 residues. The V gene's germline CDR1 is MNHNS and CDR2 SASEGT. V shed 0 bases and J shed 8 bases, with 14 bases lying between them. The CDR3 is CASSEAARAVEPQHF. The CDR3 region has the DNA TGTGCCAGCAGTGAAGCTGCCAGGGCCGTGGAGCCCCAGCATTTT.

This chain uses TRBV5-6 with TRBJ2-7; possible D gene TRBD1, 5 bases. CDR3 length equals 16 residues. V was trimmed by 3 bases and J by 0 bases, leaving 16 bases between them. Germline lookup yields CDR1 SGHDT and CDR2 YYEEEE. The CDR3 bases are TGTGCCAGCAGCTATGACCCCCAGGGCCTCTCCTACGAGCAGTACTTC. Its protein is CASSYDPQGLSYEQYF.

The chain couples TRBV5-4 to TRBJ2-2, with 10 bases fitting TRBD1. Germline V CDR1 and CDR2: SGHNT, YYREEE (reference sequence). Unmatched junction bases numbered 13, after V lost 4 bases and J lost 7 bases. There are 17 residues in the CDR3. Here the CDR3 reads CASSPTQDRGRGGELFF. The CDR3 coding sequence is TGTGCCAGCAGCCCAACCCAAGACAGGGGGCGCGGCGGGGAGCTGTTTTTT. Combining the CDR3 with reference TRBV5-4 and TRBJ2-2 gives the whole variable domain ETGVTQSPTHLIKTRGQQVTLRCSSQSGHNTVSWYQQALGQGPQFIFQYYREEENGRGNFPPRFSGLQFPNYSSELNVNALELDDSALYLCASSPTQDRGRGGELFFGEGSRLTVL.

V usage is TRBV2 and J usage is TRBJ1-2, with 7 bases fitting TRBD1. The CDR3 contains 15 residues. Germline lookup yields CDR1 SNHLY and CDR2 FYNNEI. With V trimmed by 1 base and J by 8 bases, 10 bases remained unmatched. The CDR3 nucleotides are TGTGCCAGCAGTGAAGTAGGGGGCGAGCTGAGGGGCTACACCTTC. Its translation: CASSEVGGELRGYTF.

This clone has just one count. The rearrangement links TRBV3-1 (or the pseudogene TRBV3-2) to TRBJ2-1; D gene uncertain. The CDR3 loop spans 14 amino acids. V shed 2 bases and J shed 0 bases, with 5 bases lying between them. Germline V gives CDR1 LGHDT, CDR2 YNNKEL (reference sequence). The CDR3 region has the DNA TGTGCCAGCAGCCAACCGAGCTCCTACAATGAGCAGTTCTTC. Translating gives CASSQPSSYNEQFF.

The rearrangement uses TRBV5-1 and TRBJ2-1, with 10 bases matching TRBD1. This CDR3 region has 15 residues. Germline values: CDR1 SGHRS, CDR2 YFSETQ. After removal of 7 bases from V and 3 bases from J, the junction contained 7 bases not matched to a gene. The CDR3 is CASQPGQGVYNEQFF. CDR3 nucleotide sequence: TGCGCCAGCCAACCCGGACAGGGGGTCTACAATGAGCAGTTCTTC. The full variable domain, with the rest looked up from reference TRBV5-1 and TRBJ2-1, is KAGVTQTPRYLIKTRGQQVTLSCSPISGHRSVSWYQQTPGQGLQFLFEYFSETQRNKGNFPGRFSGRQFSNSRSEMNVSTLELGDSALYLCASQPGQGVYNEQFFGPGTRLTVL.

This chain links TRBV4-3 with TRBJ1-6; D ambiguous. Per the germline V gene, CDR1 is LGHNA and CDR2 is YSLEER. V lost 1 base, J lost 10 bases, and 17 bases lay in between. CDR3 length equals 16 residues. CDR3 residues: CASSQGMSSRVSPLHF. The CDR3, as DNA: TGCGCCAGCAGCCAAGGTATGAGCAGTCGGGTGTCACCCCTCCACTTT.

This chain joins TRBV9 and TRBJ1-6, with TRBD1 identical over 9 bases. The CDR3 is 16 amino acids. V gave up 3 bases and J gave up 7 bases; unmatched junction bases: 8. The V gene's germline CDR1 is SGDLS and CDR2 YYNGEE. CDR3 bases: TGTGCCAGCAGCGCCGCTCCGGGACAGGGAAATTCACCCCTCCACTTT. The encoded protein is CASSAAPGQGNSPLHF.

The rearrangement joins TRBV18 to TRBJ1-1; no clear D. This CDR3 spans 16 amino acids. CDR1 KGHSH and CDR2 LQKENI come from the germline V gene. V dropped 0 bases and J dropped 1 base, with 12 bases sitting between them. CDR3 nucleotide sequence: TGTGCCAGCTCACCACCATCTCCAACTGGGAACACTGAAGCTTTCTTT. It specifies CASSPPSPTGNTEAFF.

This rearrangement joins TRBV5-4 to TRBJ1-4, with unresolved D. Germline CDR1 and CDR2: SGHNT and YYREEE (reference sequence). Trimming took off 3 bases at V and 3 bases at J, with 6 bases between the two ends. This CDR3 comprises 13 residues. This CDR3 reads CASSSAANEKLFF. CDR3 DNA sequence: TGTGCCAGCAGCTCGGCGGCTAATGAAAAACTGTTTTTT.

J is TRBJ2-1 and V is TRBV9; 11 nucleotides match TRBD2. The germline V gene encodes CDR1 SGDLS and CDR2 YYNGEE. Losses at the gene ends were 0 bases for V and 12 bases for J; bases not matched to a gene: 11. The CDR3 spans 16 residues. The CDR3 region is CASSVELAGARERQFF. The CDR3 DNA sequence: TGTGCCAGCAGCGTAGAACTAGCGGGGGCCCGGGAGCGGCAGTTCTTC. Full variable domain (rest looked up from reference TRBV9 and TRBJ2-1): DSGVTQTPKHLITATGQRVTLRCSPRSGDLSVYWYQQSLDQGLQFLIQYYNGEERAKGNILERFSAQQFPDLHSELNLSSLELGDSALYFCASSVELAGARERQFFGPGTRLTVL.

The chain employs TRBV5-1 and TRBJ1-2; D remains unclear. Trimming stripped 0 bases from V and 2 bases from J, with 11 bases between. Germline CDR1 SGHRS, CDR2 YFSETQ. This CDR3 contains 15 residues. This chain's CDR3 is CASSLVMGENYGYTF. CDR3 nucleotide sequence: TGCGCCAGCAGCTTGGTCATGGGCGAGAACTATGGCTACACCTTC.

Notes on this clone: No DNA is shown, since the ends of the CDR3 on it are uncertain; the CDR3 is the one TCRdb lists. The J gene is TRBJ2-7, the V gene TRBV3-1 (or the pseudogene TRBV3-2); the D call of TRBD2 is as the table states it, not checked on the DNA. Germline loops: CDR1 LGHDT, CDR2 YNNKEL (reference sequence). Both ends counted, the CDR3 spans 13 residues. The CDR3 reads CASTFGSRNEQYF.

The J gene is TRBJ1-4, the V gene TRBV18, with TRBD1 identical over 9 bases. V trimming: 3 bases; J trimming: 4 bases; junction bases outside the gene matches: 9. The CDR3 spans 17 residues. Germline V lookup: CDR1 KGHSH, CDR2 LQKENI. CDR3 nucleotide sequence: TGTGCCAGCTCACCCGCAAGGACAGGGGCCTTTAATGAAAAACTGTTTTTT. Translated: CASSPARTGAFNEKLFF.

CDR3 DNA: TGCAGCGTGAAACTAACCCGGGACAGGGTACTGGAGACCCAGTACTTC. Residues: CSVKLTRDRVLETQYF. This sequence joins TRBV29-1 and TRBJ2-5, with 9 bases aligning to TRBD1. The junction had 16 bases not matched to a gene; V was cut back by 6 bases and J by 5 bases. CDR1 SQVTM and CDR2 ANQGSEA come from the germline V gene. This CDR3 region has 16 residues.

The CDR3 spells CASTPGSPLHF. The CDR3 DNA follows: TGTGCCAGCACCCCAGGTTCACCCCTCCACTTT. This chain uses TRBV6-5 with TRBJ1-6; D is uncertain. Trimming pared 7 bases from V and 9 bases from J, leaving 7 bases between. Germline assignment: CDR1 MNHEY and CDR2 SVGAGI. This CDR3 is 11 amino acids long.